The TCR beta chain under discussion was sequenced for a study of T-cell reconstitution after alpha-beta-depleted transplantation in children. Trimming took 10 bases from V and 2 from J; bases not matched to a gene: 5. Per the germline V gene, CDR1 is LNHNV and CDR2 is YYDKDF (reference sequence). This CDR3 has 13 amino acids. A TCRbeta library incorporating unique molecular identifiers was prepared. Via MiXCR, TCRdb re-called the PCR reads, giving one row per CDR3 protein. This table holds 250,000 to 400,000 distinct CDR3 sequences, around 25% found once. The sample was PBMCs, mostly from graft donor cells, taken 180 days after TCRalphabeta/CD19-depleted stem cell transplant. The J gene is TRBJ2-3, the V gene TRBV15, with 8 bases that match TRBD1. The TCR was taken from a male patient under 18 who had a stem cell transplant for acute lymphoblastic leukemia, so the T cells may come from the graft donor. The CDR3 bases are TGTGCCAGGGGACAGGTTAACACAGATACGCAGTATTTT. As protein: CARGQVNTDTQYF. Using reference TRBV15 and TRBJ2-3 for the parts outside the CDR3, the full variable domain is DAMVIQNPRYQVTQFGKPVTLSCSQTLNHNVMYWYQQKSSQAPKLLFHYYDKDFNNEADTPDNFQSRRPNTSFCFLDIRSPGLGDTAMYLCARGQVNTDTQYFGPGTRLTVL.